The source of this T cell receptor beta chain is a study of shared T cell receptors in the human thymus. Only in-frame clones appear in the TCRdb table, and some are missing; sequencing was by immunoSEQ multiplex PCR. The sample records around 730,000 clones, approximately 85% being singletons. There are 17 residues in the CDR3. The ends lost 0 bases at V and 6 bases at J; junction bases unmatched: 11. Germline CDR1 is LGHNA and CDR2 is YSLEER. Separately, the same data were catalogued under a study of human thymus T cells. Turning to that study: Corrective heart surgery yielded the resections from which the thymus tissue came. Thymic and blood repertoires seemed to show skewed V and J gene use. In unrelated individuals, thymic repertoires overlapped highly, according to related research.

The specimen sequenced was thymocytes. The chain recombines TRBV4-3 with TRBJ2-7; 10 nucleotides match TRBD1. This TCR was recovered from a girl under three years old with a congenital heart defect. Here the CDR3 DNA reads TGCGCCAGCAGCCAAGAGTTAAGCGGACAGGGGGTCTGCGAGCAGTACTTC. Protein sequence: CASSQELSGQGVCEQYF.